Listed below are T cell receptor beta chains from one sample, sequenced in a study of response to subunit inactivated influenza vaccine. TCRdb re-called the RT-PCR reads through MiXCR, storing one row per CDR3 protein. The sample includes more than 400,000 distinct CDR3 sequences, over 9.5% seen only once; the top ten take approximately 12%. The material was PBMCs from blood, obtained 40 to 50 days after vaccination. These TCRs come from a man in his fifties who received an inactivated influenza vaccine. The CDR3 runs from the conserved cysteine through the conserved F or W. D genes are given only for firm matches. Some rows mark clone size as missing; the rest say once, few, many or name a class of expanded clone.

cdr3_nt: TGTGCCAGCAGTCTAGCGGGAGGGGAAGACGAGCAGTACTTC
cdr3_aa: CASSLAGGEDEQYF
v_call: TRBV12-3/TRBV12-4
j_call: TRBJ2-7
clone_size: .
d_call: TRBD2

cdr3_nt: TGCAGTGCCGGGTGGGGGGGGGCAGATACGCAGTATTTT
cdr3_aa: CSAGWGGADTQYF
v_call: TRBV20-1
j_call: TRBJ2-3
clone_size: many
d_call: TRBD2

cdr3_nt: TGTGCCAGCTTCCTAGGCGGCGGAAGGGCGGGCACTGAAGCTTTCTTT
cdr3_aa: CASFLGGGRAGTEAFF
v_call: TRBV7-2
j_call: TRBJ1-1
clone_size: .
d_call: .

cdr3_nt: TGTGCCAGCAGCTATAGCGGGGGGGCCTCTCAAGATACGCAGTATTTT
cdr3_aa: CASSYSGGASQDTQYF
v_call: TRBV6-2/TRBV6-3
j_call: TRBJ2-3
clone_size: .
d_call: TRBD2

cdr3_nt: TGTGCCAGCAGCTCACCAACCACAGGGCCCGACAACGGGGAGCTGTTTTTT
cdr3_aa: CASSSPTTGPDNGELFF
v_call: TRBV7-2
j_call: TRBJ2-2
clone_size: few
d_call: .

cdr3_nt: TGCGCCAGCAGCTACCTGGACAGGGCGTTTAACTATGGCTACACCTTC
cdr3_aa: CASSYLDRAFNYGYTF
v_call: TRBV4-3
j_call: TRBJ1-2
clone_size: few
d_call: TRBD1

cdr3_nt: TGTGCCAGCAGCTTAGCAGGGTCTAATGAAAAACTGTTTTTT
cdr3_aa: CASSLAGSNEKLFF
v_call: TRBV7-9
j_call: TRBJ1-4
clone_size: many
d_call: .

cdr3_nt: TGTGCCAGCAGCCTCGGTGTTGCCAATCAGCCCCAGCATTTT
cdr3_aa: CASSLGVANQPQHF
v_call: TRBV12-3/TRBV12-4
j_call: TRBJ1-5
clone_size: .
d_call: .

cdr3_nt: TGTGCCAGCAGCCAAGAGGGACTAGCGGGAGGTGGGACCGGGGAGCTGTTTTTT
cdr3_aa: CASSQEGLAGGGTGELFF
v_call: TRBV3-1
j_call: TRBJ2-2
clone_size: .
d_call: TRBD2

cdr3_nt: TGCAGTGCTAGAGATACAGGGGTCCAGCCCCAGCATTTT
cdr3_aa: CSARDTGVQPQHF
v_call: TRBV20-1
j_call: TRBJ1-5
clone_size: .
d_call: TRBD1

cdr3_nt: TGTGCCAGCAGTTTAACAGGACACTACGAGCAGTACTTC
cdr3_aa: CASSLTGHYEQYF
v_call: TRBV12-3/TRBV12-4
j_call: TRBJ2-7
clone_size: many
d_call: .

cdr3_nt: TGTGCCAGCAGTTTTTACAGGGCGGAAGCTTTCTTT
cdr3_aa: CASSFYRAEAFF
v_call: TRBV12-3/TRBV12-4
j_call: TRBJ1-1
clone_size: few
d_call: .

cdr3_nt: TGTGCCAGCAGTTCCGTGGGTGGGGAGGAGGAGCAGTACTTC
cdr3_aa: CASSSVGGEEEQYF
v_call: TRBV28
j_call: TRBJ2-7
clone_size: .
d_call: .

cdr3_nt: TGTGCCAGCAGCCCGGGACAGGGGGCGGTCAATGAGCAGTTCTTC
cdr3_aa: CASSPGQGAVNEQFF
v_call: TRBV11-2
j_call: TRBJ2-1
clone_size: few
d_call: TRBD1

cdr3_nt: TGCGCCAGCAGCGGCGGACAGGGTGGTACTGAAGCTTTCTTT
cdr3_aa: CASSGGQGGTEAFF
v_call: TRBV5-1
j_call: TRBJ1-1
clone_size: many
d_call: TRBD1

cdr3_nt: TGTGCCAGCAGCCAAAGGCCCCAGAGTGGCGAGCAGTACTTC
cdr3_aa: CASSQRPQSGEQYF
v_call: TRBV4-2
j_call: TRBJ2-7
clone_size: .
d_call: .

cdr3_nt: TGTGCCAGCTCAGATCGGTGGGGGCAGGTCGAGCAGTACTTC
cdr3_aa: CASSDRWGQVEQYF
v_call: TRBV18
j_call: TRBJ2-7
clone_size: many
d_call: .

cdr3_nt: TGCAGTGCTGGGCCAAGTGGCGGGGTATACAATGAGCAGTTCTTC
cdr3_aa: CSAGPSGGVYNEQFF
v_call: TRBV20-1
j_call: TRBJ2-1
clone_size: .
d_call: .

cdr3_nt: TGCAGCGTTGTCAGGACAGGGGACGGTGAAGCTTTCTTT
cdr3_aa: CSVVRTGDGEAFF
v_call: TRBV29-1
j_call: TRBJ1-1
clone_size: many
d_call: TRBD1

cdr3_nt: TGTGCCATCAGGACGCAAGATAATTCACCCCTCCACTTT
cdr3_aa: CAIRTQDNSPLHF
v_call: TRBV10-3
j_call: TRBJ1-6
clone_size: .
d_call: .

cdr3_nt: TGTGCCACCCGACAAGGACTAGCGGTTGACTTC
cdr3_aa: CATRQGLAVDF
v_call: TRBV12-3/TRBV12-4
j_call: TRBJ2-1
clone_size: many
d_call: TRBD2

cdr3_nt: TGTGCCAGCAGTTGGGGACAGGGCGGAGAGACCCAGTACTTC
cdr3_aa: CASSWGQGGETQYF
v_call: TRBV6-5
j_call: TRBJ2-5
clone_size: few
d_call: TRBD1

cdr3_nt: TGTGCCAGCAGCTTCCGGGACCGGGATACGCAGTATTTT
cdr3_aa: CASSFRDRDTQYF
v_call: TRBV7-3
j_call: TRBJ2-3
clone_size: few
d_call: .

cdr3_nt: TGTGCCAGCAGTTCACTAACCAGCCGACAGGCGGCGCAGTATTTT
cdr3_aa: CASSSLTSRQAAQYF
v_call: TRBV28
j_call: TRBJ2-3
clone_size: once
d_call: .

cdr3_nt: TGTGCCAGCAGTCCGGGTCCACAGGGAGGTACAGATACGCAGTATTTT
cdr3_aa: CASSPGPQGGTDTQYF
v_call: TRBV7-9
j_call: TRBJ2-3
clone_size: few
d_call: .

cdr3_nt: TGTGCCAGCAGCTTCTACAGCACCTCCGGAAGGCTGTTTTTT
cdr3_aa: CASSFYSTSGRLFF
v_call: TRBV5-8
j_call: TRBJ2-2
clone_size: .
d_call: .

cdr3_nt: TGTGCCAGCAGTTACCCACCGGGGTGGGCTCAAGAGACCCAGTACTTC
cdr3_aa: CASSYPPGWAQETQYF
v_call: TRBV6-5
j_call: TRBJ2-5
clone_size: .
d_call: .

cdr3_nt: TGTGCCAGCAGCCGGGGGCAGGGTACGAATGAGCAGTTCTTC
cdr3_aa: CASSRGQGTNEQFF
v_call: TRBV6-1
j_call: TRBJ2-1
clone_size: few
d_call: .

cdr3_nt: TGTGCCACCAGTGAGACACGAGACAGCAATCAGCCCCAGCATTTT
cdr3_aa: CATSETRDSNQPQHF
v_call: TRBV24-1
j_call: TRBJ1-5
clone_size: many
d_call: .